The 5 T cell receptor beta chains presented below share a single source sample, sequenced in a study of spatial heterogeneity in lung cancer. No antigen is known for these receptors. Study results and limitations: Intratumoral expanded alpha and beta TCR counts were found to track tumor mutation counts.

Time point given: sample taken at primary tumor resection. TCRdb recomputed calls from the 5' RACE reads with MiXCR, one row per CDR3 protein. The repertoire includes over 5,500 distinct CDR3 sequences, over 12% of them detected once, and over 9.5% sits in the top ten. Sequenced material: lung tumor tissue, taken at surgery. The source is a male donor with early-stage non-small cell lung cancer.

In its sample, this clonotype is large (0.1 to 1%). This beta chain slipped into a library made for alpha chains as a stray read, so its size is not meaningful. The CDR3 DNA follows: TGTGCCAGCAGTGACCCCGGCCCTTCCCGAGAGACCCAGTACTTC. Protein product: CASSDPGPSRETQYF. The V call is TRBV25-1, the J call TRBJ2-5; D remains unclear. The CDR3 length is 15 residues. Germline loops: CDR1 MGHDK, CDR2 SYGVNS. V lost 3 bases, J lost 4 bases, and 15 bases lay in between.

For this clonotype: In a library made to pick up alpha chains, this beta chain is a stray read with a size that means little. The chain couples TRBV6-6 to TRBJ2-5, with 10 bases identical to TRBD1. Germline V gives CDR1 MNHNY, CDR2 SVGAGI (reference sequence). CDR3 length: 12 amino acids. V lost 6 bases and J lost 14; bases outside the gene matches: 9. The CDR3: CASSSGDRGLYF. Here the CDR3 DNA reads TGTGCCAGCAGCTCCGGGGACAGGGGCCTATACTTC.

By share, this clonotype counts as medium-sized (0.01 to 0.1%). This beta chain is an off-target read within a library intended for alpha chains, so its frequency means little. The gene calls are TRBV12-3 or TRBV12-4 and TRBJ1-6; D unclear. The CDR3 has 13 residues. The V end was cut by 6 bases, the J end by 6 bases, with 9 bases between. The DNA of the CDR3 is TGTGCCAGCAGGGTAGCGGGTAATTCACCCCTCCACTTT. Encoded protein: CASRVAGNSPLHF.

Of note for this clonotype: The library was prepared for alpha chains; this beta chain is a stray read, so its frequency means little. The V and J genes are TRBV19 and TRBJ2-2; D ambiguous. Germline loops: CDR1 LNHDA, CDR2 SQIVND (reference sequence). Deletions cut 6 bases from V and 4 bases from J, with 9 bases between. CDR3 length: 13 amino acids. The CDR3, as DNA: TGTGCCAGTAGGGCCAGCCTCACCGGGGAGCTGTTTTTT. It yields the protein CASRASLTGELFF.

By frequency in the sample, this clonotype is medium-sized. This beta chain is off target for a library built for alpha chains, so its abundance means little. The rearrangement uses TRBV14 and TRBJ2-7; weak D call: TRBD1 (6 bases). Looked up from germline, CDR1 is SGHDN and CDR2 is FVKESK. The V gene lost 5 bases and the J gene lost 3 bases, with 17 bases spanning the gap. The CDR3 length is 15 residues. In DNA, the CDR3 is TGTGCCAGCAGCTCCCCATCGGACAGTAACTACGAGCAGTACTTC. This translates into CASSSPSDSNYEQYF.